This T cell receptor (beta chain) was sequenced for a study of blood T cell repertoires in COVID-19. The CDR3 consists of 15 residues. From germline, CDR1 is SGHTA and CDR2 FQGNSA. The ends lost 2 bases at V and 7 bases at J; junction bases unmatched: 4. Assay: immunoSEQ multiplex PCR; the TCRdb copy retains only in-frame clones and omits some. The table lists roughly 220,000 clones, around 88% of them singletons. The sequence was obtained from a woman between 50 and 59 years old with acute COVID-19. Input material: PBMCs or T cells enriched from blood (not recorded which). The chain uses TRBV7-2 and TRBJ1-5; 11 nucleotides line up with TRBD1. In DNA, the CDR3 is TGTGCCAGCAGCTTAACCGGGACAGGGGGACAGCCCCAGCATTTT. It translates to CASSLTGTGGQPQHF. Variable domain in full (rest from reference TRBV7-2 and TRBJ1-5): GAGVSQSPSNKVTEKGKDVELRCDPISGHTALYWYRQSLGQGLEFLIYFQGNSAPDKSGLPSDRFSAERTGGSVSTLTIQRTQQEDSAVYLCASSLTGTGGQPQHFGDGTRLSIL.